The present T cell receptor beta chain was sequenced within a study of early stage breast cancer tumors. Turning to the study itself: Of about 17 invasive breast tumors, approximately 11 were hormone receptor-positive, HER2-negative.

TCRdb's copy holds only in-frame clones and misses some; the assay was immunoSEQ multiplex PCR. This table holds around 28,000 clones, roughly two thirds found once. A remark on this clone: Its matching antigen is unknown.

Per the germline V gene, CDR1 is SGHVS and CDR2 is FQNEAQ. V was pared by 8 bases and J by 3 bases, with 12 bases of the junction left unmatched. The CDR3 extends over 16 amino acids. General study findings and limits: Compared with adjacent normal breast tissue, tumors showed 2 to 3-fold greater T cell density and higher clonality. Chain pairing and CD4, CD8 or FOXP3 expression were not captured.

V is TRBV7-8 and J is TRBJ2-1, with 8 bases fitting TRBD2. Sequenced input: blood. This receptor was identified in a person aged 45 to 59 with breast cancer. The CDR3 spells CASLGASGLHYNEQFF. The DNA of the CDR3 is TGTGCCAGCTTGGGGGCTAGCGGGCTTCACTACAATGAGCAGTTCTTC.